The source of this T cell receptor beta chain is a study of T cell changes during pregnancy in multiple sclerosis. The CDR3 contains 14 residues. CDR1 and CDR2 (germline): GTSNPN, SVGIG (reference sequence). With 6 bases removed from V and 3 bases from J, the gap between germline ends came to 12 bases. Using immunoSEQ multiplex PCR, the repertoire was profiled, and TCRdb retains in-frame clones only, with some absent. The data show 40,000 to 55,000 clones, with around 92% seen just once and roughly 0.55% held by the top ten. The source was CD4+ T cells from peripheral blood mononuclear cells, collected in the third trimester of pregnancy. The TCR was taken from a female donor with multiple sclerosis, enrolled in a pregnancy study. V usage is TRBV30 and J usage is TRBJ1-6, with D uncertain. CDR3 sequence: CACSVNDYNSPLHF. Written as DNA, the CDR3 is TGTGCCTGTAGCGTAAACGACTATAATTCACCCCTCCACTTT.